This entry describes one T cell receptor (beta chain). In germline, CDR1 is SGHTA, CDR2 FQGNSA. Trimming pared 3 bases from V and 5 bases from J, leaving 4 bases between. There are 11 residues in the CDR3. Profiled with immunoSEQ multiplex PCR; TCRdb holds only in-frame clones, not every one. Among approximately 85,000 clones listed, 70% to 90% were seen once. These data come from a study of blood T cell repertoires in COVID-19. The chain is built from TRBV7-2 and TRBJ2-5; no clear D gene. The sample consisted of peripheral blood. The TCR sequence derives from a woman aged 70 to 79 with active or convalescent COVID-19. The CDR3 reads CASSFYETQYF. For the CDR3, the DNA is TGTGCCAGCAGCTTCTACGAGACCCAGTACTTC.